Following are 16 T cell receptor beta chains from one sample sequenced in a study of T-cell reconstitution after alpha-beta-depleted transplantation in children. A TCRbeta library incorporating unique molecular identifiers was prepared. TCRdb called the PCR reads again in MiXCR, with one record for every CDR3 protein. This table has some 840,000 distinct CDR3 sequences, less than 20% appearing once. The sample consisted of PBMCs, mostly from graft donor cells, taken 360 days after TCRalphabeta/CD19-depleted stem cell transplant. These TCRs come from a male patient aged 5 to 17 who had a stem cell transplant for acute lymphoblastic leukemia, so the T cells may come from the graft donor.

The rearrangement links TRBV5-1 to TRBJ2-2; D may be TRBD1 (5 bases). In germline, CDR1 is SGHRS, CDR2 YFSETQ. V was shortened by 2 bases and J by 8 bases, with 25 bases between the two germline ends. The CDR3 extends over 18 amino acids. The CDR3 sequence: CASSFRTLVGAVSGELFF. In DNA, the CDR3 is TGCGCCAGCAGCTTTAGGACGCTAGTAGGGGCCGTCTCTGGGGAGCTGTTTTTT.

This clonotype has a handful of counts. The rearrangement joins TRBV9 to TRBJ2-7; TRBD2 matches at 9 bases. The CDR3 consists of 15 residues. Germline CDR1 SGDLS, CDR2 YYNGEE. J was trimmed by 5 bases and V by 0 bases; bases with no gene match: 6. For the CDR3, the DNA is TGTGCCAGCAGCGTAGAGCTAGCGGGAAGAAACGAGCAGTACTTC. Translating it yields CASSVELAGRNEQYF.

This clonotype was seen at least ten times. J is TRBJ2-1 and V is TRBV20-1, with 11 bases fitting TRBD2. The CDR3 is 14 amino acids. Germline V gene data show CDR1 as DFQATT and CDR2 as SNEGSKA (reference sequence). The CDR3 sequence: CSVTSGSHWNEQFF. CDR3 in DNA: TGCAGCGTTACTAGCGGGAGCCATTGGAATGAGCAGTTCTTC.

This chain connects TRBV21-1 to TRBJ2-1; no check of the table's D call, TRBD2, against the DNA was made. TRBV21-1 is a documented pseudogene. The CDR3 spans 16 residues. DNA for the CDR3: TGTGCCAGCAGCAAAGCGGTACTAGCGGAAGACAATGAGCAGTTCTTC. Encoded protein: CASSKAVLAEDNEQFF.

This rearrangement joins TRBV20-1 to TRBJ1-5; D unresolved. Germline V gene data show CDR1 as DFQATT and CDR2 as SNEGSKA (reference sequence). The CDR3 runs 16 residues. V dropped 0 bases and J dropped 4 bases, with 16 bases sitting between them. CDR3 nucleotides: TGCAGTGCTAGAGATAGGTTGAGACTTGAGAATCAGCCCCAGCATTTT. Protein product: CSARDRLRLENQPQHF.

The gene calls are TRBV29-1 and TRBJ2-1, with D uncertain. The germline V gene encodes CDR1 SQVTM and CDR2 ANQGSEA. This CDR3 is built from 15 residues. Trimming left V 0 bases short and J 7 bases short, with 16 bases between. The CDR3 sequence is CSVEDHSSGWNEQFF. The CDR3, as DNA: TGCAGCGTTGAAGATCATAGTTCCGGATGGAATGAGCAGTTCTTC.

DNA for the CDR3: TGTGCTAGTGGTTTGGGAGTAGCCAGCACAGATACGCAGTATTTT. Encoded protein: CASGLGVASTDTQYF. The genes are TRBV12-5 and TRBJ2-3; D call uncertain. This CDR3 is 15 amino acids long. V lost 1 base and J lost 0, with 8 bases in between. The V gene's germline CDR1 is LGHNT and CDR2 FRNRAP.

The chain carries TRBV5-1 and TRBJ1-2; 7 bases map to TRBD1. The CDR3 sequence is 15 residues long. Trimming took 0 bases from V and 4 from J; bases not matched to a gene: 6. CDR1 is SGHRS and CDR2 is YFSETQ in the germline V gene. CDR3 in DNA: TGCGCCAGCAGCTTGGGGGGACAGCTTCTCTATGGCTACACCTTC. Protein product: CASSLGGQLLYGYTF.

The CDR3 spells CASSHPAAGGTYEQYF. The CDR3 DNA sequence: TGCGCCAGCAGCCACCCAGCGGCGGGAGGCACCTACGAGCAGTACTTC. V and J are TRBV4-1 and TRBJ2-7; 8 bases align to TRBD2. The CDR3 totals 16 residues. CDR1 and CDR2 (germline): MGHRA, YSYEKL. With V trimmed by 3 bases and J by 2 bases, 9 bases remained unmatched.

The chain links TRBV11-2 to TRBJ2-3; weak D call: TRBD2 (6 bases). With 4 bases removed from V and 4 bases from J, the gap between germline ends came to 21 bases. CDR3 length: 17 residues. Germline CDR1 and CDR2: SGHAT and FQNNGV. In DNA, the CDR3 is TGTGCCAGCAGCTCGGCGAGGGACTTAACGGCTGCAGATACGCAGTATTTT. Encoded protein: CASSSARDLTAADTQYF. Variable domain in full (rest from reference TRBV11-2 and TRBJ2-3): EAGVAQSPRYKIIEKRQSVAFWCNPISGHATLYWYQQILGQGPKLLIQFQNNGVVDDSQLPKDRFSAERLKGVDSTLKIQPAKLEDSAVYLCASSSARDLTAADTQYFGPGTRLTVL.

The CDR3 spells CASSVPSSGRDDEQFF. The DNA of the CDR3 is TGTGCCAGCAGCGTCCCCTCTAGCGGGAGGGATGATGAGCAGTTCTTC. This chain joins TRBV9 and TRBJ2-1; 12 bases are a match to TRBD2. The CDR3 sequence is 16 residues long. Per the germline V gene, CDR1 is SGDLS and CDR2 is YYNGEE. Germline trimming cut 2 bases from V and 8 bases from J; bases unmatched to any gene: 8.

This clonotype was seen many times. This chain connects TRBV12-3 or TRBV12-4 to TRBJ1-5; 7 bases align to TRBD1. CDR3 length: 15 amino acids. The trim removed 5 bases at V and 3 bases at J, leaving 7 bases unmatched. The CDR3: CASSEQGELNQPQHF. The CDR3 coding sequence is TGTGCCAGCAGTGAGCAGGGGGAACTCAATCAGCCCCAGCATTTT.

This clonotype occurred many times. The V and J genes are TRBV29-1 and TRBJ2-7; 11 bases are shared with TRBD2. Germline CDR1 is SQVTM and CDR2 is ANQGSEA. This CDR3 is 15 amino acids long. The J segment lost 0 bases and the V segment lost 5 bases, leaving 6 bases of the junction unmatched. As DNA, the CDR3 is TGCAGCGTTAACGGACTAGCGGGTGTCTCCTACGAGCAGTACTTC. Its protein product is CSVNGLAGVSYEQYF.

This clonotype was observed a handful of times. The CDR3 DNA reads TGTGCCAGCAGCAGCGGTGGGCTAGCGGTTACAGATACGCAGTATTTT. It translates to CASSSGGLAVTDTQYF. The chain has TRBV3-1 and TRBJ2-3; 7 bases are a match to TRBD2. CDR3 length equals 16 residues. Per germline, CDR1 LGHDT and CDR2 YNNKEL (reference sequence). V lost 5 bases, J lost 3 bases, and 11 bases stayed unmatched.

The genes are TRBV19 and TRBJ2-1; D gene unclear. Trimming pared 3 bases from V and 4 bases from J, leaving 10 bases between. Germline V gene lookup returns CDR1 LNHDA and CDR2 SQIVND (reference sequence). This CDR3 has 14 amino acids. In DNA form, the CDR3 reads TGTGCCAGTAGTATGATCACCAGGTACAATGAGCAGTTCTTC. Encoded protein: CASSMITRYNEQFF.

The chain recombines TRBV9 with TRBJ1-3, with 7 bases lining up with TRBD1. The CDR3 loop spans 17 amino acids. CDR1 and CDR2 (germline): SGDLS, YYNGEE. V shed 0 bases, J shed 2 bases, and the junction held 8 bases outside the gene matches. The CDR3 DNA reads as TGTGCCAGCAGCGTAGCGGGCAGGGGGGTAGCTGGAAACACCATATATTTT. Translation: CASSVAGRGVAGNTIYF.